This is a list of T cell receptor beta chains from one sample in a study of T cell changes during pregnancy in multiple sclerosis. Profiled with immunoSEQ multiplex PCR; TCRdb holds only in-frame clones, not every one. The sample holds about 97,000 clones, about 91% seen once. This specimen consisted of peripheral blood, obtained in the second trimester of pregnancy. The receptors here all came from a female donor with multiple sclerosis, enrolled in a pregnancy study. Each CDR3 is given with its conserved first and last residue. The D gene is left open where the match is weak. For some rows the clone size is stated as once, few or many, or as a class when expanded; others skip it.

CDR3nt: TGTGCCAGCAGCCAAGAGAAGGTGGCAGGGGCAAACGGCTACACCTTC
CDR3aa: CASSQEKVAGANGYTF
v_gene: TRBV14
d_gene: -
j_gene: TRBJ1-2
abundance: -

CDR3nt: TGTGCCAGCTCACGAGACAGGGACTTCACCGGGGAGCTGTTTTTT
CDR3aa: CASSRDRDFTGELFF
v_gene: TRBV18
d_gene: -
j_gene: TRBJ2-2
abundance: -

CDR3nt: TGTGCCAGCAGCTCGACAGAGAATGGCTACACCTTC
CDR3aa: CASSSTENGYTF
v_gene: TRBV7-9
d_gene: -
j_gene: TRBJ1-2
abundance: -

CDR3nt: TGTGCCAGCAGCCGGACAGGGGGCTTTCAGCCCCAGCATTTT
CDR3aa: CASSRTGGFQPQHF
v_gene: TRBV6-6
d_gene: TRBD1
j_gene: TRBJ1-5
abundance: -

CDR3nt: TGTGCCAGCAGTACCCCCCGGGGAGGTAACTATGGCTACACCTTC
CDR3aa: CASSTPRGGNYGYTF
v_gene: TRBV28
d_gene: -
j_gene: TRBJ1-2
abundance: -

CDR3nt: TGTGCCAGTAGTATCGGGACAGGGAACACCGGGGAGCTGTTTTTT
CDR3aa: CASSIGTGNTGELFF
v_gene: TRBV19
d_gene: TRBD1
j_gene: TRBJ2-2
abundance: -

CDR3nt: TGTGCCAGTAGTACGGCCGGGACAGGGATATACGAGCAGTACTTC
CDR3aa: CASSTAGTGIYEQYF
v_gene: TRBV19
d_gene: TRBD1
j_gene: TRBJ2-7
abundance: -

CDR3nt: TGTGCCAGTAGCCCGTCTAGCCGAGGACCTAGAGAGCAGTTCTTC
CDR3aa: CASSPSSRGPREQFF
v_gene: TRBV19
d_gene: -
j_gene: TRBJ2-1
abundance: -

CDR3nt: TGTGCCAGCAGCCCGGACCGGGGAAATGGCTACACCTTC
CDR3aa: CASSPDRGNGYTF
v_gene: TRBV5-8
d_gene: -
j_gene: TRBJ1-2
abundance: few

CDR3nt: TGTGCCAGCAGCTCCCTAGCGGGAGGTTACAATGAGCAGTTCTTC
CDR3aa: CASSSLAGGYNEQFF
v_gene: TRBV5-6
d_gene: TRBD2
j_gene: TRBJ2-1
abundance: -

CDR3nt: TGTGCCAGCAGCCAAAGGGGAGCGGGAGGCCCCATCTGGGAGCAGTACTTC
CDR3aa: CASSQRGAGGPIWEQYF
v_gene: TRBV14
d_gene: TRBD2
j_gene: TRBJ2-7
abundance: -

CDR3nt: TGTGCCAGCAGTTTTGGCGGTTTCGGAAACACCATATATTTT
CDR3aa: CASSFGGFGNTIYF
v_gene: TRBV28
d_gene: -
j_gene: TRBJ1-3
abundance: -

CDR3nt: TGTGCCAGCAGTTCGGCTTCCCGGGGCACCGGGGAGCTGTTTTTT
CDR3aa: CASSSASRGTGELFF
v_gene: TRBV5-4
d_gene: -
j_gene: TRBJ2-2
abundance: -

CDR3nt: TGCGCCAGCAGCTCCTCTCCCTGGACTAGCGGGAGACGTTTCACAGATACGCAGTATTTT
CDR3aa: CASSSSPWTSGRRFTDTQYF
v_gene: TRBV5-1
d_gene: TRBD2
j_gene: TRBJ2-3
abundance: -